The source of this T cell receptor beta chain is a study of CXCR3-negative and CXCR3-positive naive CD8 T cells. General study findings and limits: Naive subsets displayed similar surface CD5, and TCR strength was inferred from TRB CDR3 properties. TRBV-TRBJ usage was similar across naive CXCR3 subsets but distinct in memory cells.

The CDR3 sequence is 15 residues long. The germline gives CDR1 LGHNA, CDR2 YSLEER. UMI-tagged TRB cDNA libraries were built via 5' RACE. TCRdb derives one entry per CDR3 protein from the 5' RACE reads, leaving out DNA. Seen in this sample are some 56,000 distinct CDR3 sequences; the ten most common clones hold 20% to 25%. As for this clonotype: The antigen remains unidentified.

Triplicates of 300,000 cells were sorted from each CD8+ T cell subset. The rearrangement uses TRBV4-3 and TRBJ1-2; TCRdb picks TRBD1, but there is no DNA to check that call. Sample: memory CD8+ T cells from blood. This receptor was obtained from a human donor in good health. Some clones in this sample may be carry-over from other donors' samples. CDR3 protein: CASSQDGTGGNGYTF.